The present T cell receptor beta chain was sequenced within a study of Ad26.COV2.S vaccination and SARS-CoV-2 variants. Across the study: A participant enrolled in the COV1001 Ad26.COV2.S trial arm provided the sample.

Treatment in this sample: approximately 18 received Ad26.COV2.S at low or high dose, single or two shots; roughly five received placebo; per-sample allocation not given. Samples came from day 63 after the first vaccine or placebo injection. General study findings and limits: Breadth and depth estimates from TCRs may understate total T cell responses.

Sequencing was performed with immunoSEQ multiplex PCR; in TCRdb, only in-frame clones are kept and a portion is missing. The sample has about 400,000 clones, 70% to 90% seen once; the top ten hold approximately 4%. This clone appeared a single time. Its antigen is currently unknown. The germline CDR1 and CDR2 sequences are SGHTA and FQGTGA. V trimming: 5 bases; J trimming: 2 bases; junction bases outside the gene matches: 6. The CDR3 length is 14 residues. The chain carries TRBV7-3 and TRBJ2-7; 7 nucleotides agree with TRBD1. The TCR was taken from a person aged 18-60 years who received the Ad26.COV2.S COVID-19 vaccine or a placebo. The sequences come from peripheral blood, collected in a trial of Ad26.COV2.S vaccine versus placebo. The CDR3: CASSRSGTAYEQYF. The CDR3 DNA reads TGTGCCAGCAGCCGATCCGGGACAGCCTACGAGCAGTACTTC.